This TCR beta chain was profiled in a study of Ad26.COV2.S vaccination and SARS-CoV-2 variants. Study background: Ad26.COV2.S, an intramuscular injection, was given once or twice 56 days apart. Study-level points and caveats: Post-vaccination breadth of spike-specific CD8+ and CD4+ T cell responses was reportedly substantial. Compared with placebo recipients, vaccine recipients had higher spike-specific TCR breadth.

Treatment indicated: 19 received Ad26.COV2.S at low or high dose, single or two shots; about 5 received placebo; per-sample allocation not given. Repertoires come from day 63 after the first vaccine or placebo injection. Vaccination used an Ad26 vector expressing Wuhan-strain SARS-CoV-2 spike. Details on this clone: The target antigen is unknown.

Libraries were prepared by immunoSEQ multiplex PCR; TCRdb keeps only in-frame clonotypes and omits some of them. Altogether roughly 420,000 clones are present, 88% being singletons, with the ten largest covering 3.5% to 4%. Trimming took 1 base from V and 5 from J, leaving 14 bases between them. Germline V CDR1 and CDR2: LNHDA, SQIVND (reference sequence). The CDR3 covers 15 residues. The sample in question was peripheral blood, obtained in a trial of Ad26.COV2.S vaccine versus placebo. The clonotype originates from a person between 18 and 65 years old who received the Ad26.COV2.S COVID-19 vaccine or a placebo. J is TRBJ2-5 and V is TRBV19; maybe TRBD1 (6 bases). DNA for the CDR3: TGTGCCAGTAGTATAGTACAGGGCCTCGGGGAGACCCAGTACTTC. This codes for CASSIVQGLGETQYF.